The next 13 T cell receptor beta chains were all read from a single sample in a study of T cells in tumors after PD-1 blockade. Time point reported: first of two pre-therapy site-matched biopsies around 2 months apart. Measured with immunoSEQ multiplex PCR; TCRdb has only the in-frame clones, and not every one. The sample holds roughly 4,200 clones; roughly 73% are singletons and the top ten take 6.5% to 9%. The sample was tumor tissue, taken before anti-PD-1 treatment. These receptors originate from a human donor with basal cell carcinoma.

This clone appeared a few times. V usage is TRBV4-2 and J usage is TRBJ2-1, with D perhaps matching TRBD1 (5 bases). The CDR3 runs to 14 residues. Germline V gene sequence: CDR1 LGHNA, CDR2 YNFKEQ. Trimming shortened V by 0 bases and J by 5 bases, and 8 bases separated the two germline ends. The CDR3 coding sequence is TGTGCCAGCAGCCAAGAAGACAGTAACAATGAGCAGTTCTTC. It encodes CASSQEDSNNEQFF.

CDR3 sequence (DNA): TGTGCCAGCAGCCACAGGGGATGGGATGGCTACACCTTC. It translates to CASSHRGWDGYTF. The gene calls are TRBV2 and TRBJ1-2, with TRBD1 identical over 7 bases. V trimming: 6 bases; J trimming: 6 bases; junction bases outside the gene matches: 7. Germline CDR1 and CDR2: SNHLY and FYNNEI. The CDR3 spans 13 residues.

This clone was seen once. The chain links TRBV19 to TRBJ1-2; D unresolved. Per the germline V gene, CDR1 is LNHDA and CDR2 is SQIVND (reference sequence). The ends were cut back, 5 bases at V and 3 bases at J, with 19 bases in the middle. CDR3 length equals 16 residues. The CDR3 region has the DNA TGTGCCAGTAGTCTTAGGGTTGACATGGTCGACTATGGCTACACCTTC. It translates to CASSLRVDMVDYGYTF.

By its share, this clone is large. The CDR3 sequence: CATSDLGAGTANEQFF. CDR3 sequence (DNA): TGTGCCACCAGTGATTTGGGGGCAGGGACGGCAAATGAGCAGTTCTTC. The chain has TRBV24-1 and TRBJ2-1; possibly TRBD1 or TRBD2 for D (5 bases each). The germline gives CDR1 KGHDR, CDR2 SFDVKD. The CDR3 has 16 residues. Trimming removed 0 bases from V and 7 bases from J, with 15 bases in between.

The genes are TRBV6-5 and TRBJ2-7; D is ambiguous. The V end was cut by 10 bases, the J end by 2 bases, with 15 bases between. Germline V gives CDR1 MNHEY, CDR2 SVGAGI. This CDR3 is built from 13 residues. Here the CDR3 reads CATGLPPAYEQYF. The CDR3 DNA reads TGTGCCACCGGGCTCCCCCCGGCCTACGAGCAGTACTTC.

CDR3 nucleotides: TGTGCCAGCTTGTCGGAATCCAGGGGGCGTGGAGAGCAGTACTTC. This sequence encodes CASLSESRGRGEQYF. The V call is TRBV28, the J call TRBJ2-7, with TRBD1 matching 8 bases. The J segment lost 7 bases and the V segment lost 8 bases, leaving 16 bases of the junction unmatched. Germline-derived CDR1 and CDR2 are MDHEN and SYDVKM. The CDR3 has 15 amino acids.

This chain connects TRBV19 to TRBJ1-5; D is ambiguous. V was trimmed by 0 bases and J by 6 bases, leaving 6 bases between them. Germline V gives CDR1 LNHDA, CDR2 SQIVND (reference sequence). The CDR3 sequence is 13 residues long. The CDR3 nucleotides are TGTGCCAGTAGTATAGATTCGGTTCAGCCCCAGCATTTT. It encodes CASSIDSVQPQHF. Drawing the rest from reference TRBV19 and TRBJ1-5, the complete variable domain is DGGITQSPKYLFRKEGQNVTLSCEQNLNHDAMYWYRQDPGQGLRLIYYSQIVNDFQKGDIAEGYSVSREKKESFPLTVTSAQKNPTAFYLCASSIDSVQPQHFGDGTRLSIL.

The chain combines TRBV30 with TRBJ2-7; 9 positions agree with TRBD1. Trimming took 5 bases from V and 4 from J; bases not matched to a gene: 6. Germline loops: CDR1 GTSNPN, CDR2 SVGIG (reference sequence). The CDR3 is 13 residues long. The DNA of the CDR3 is TGTGCCTGGGCAGGACAGGGGAGGTACGAGCAGTACTTC. It encodes CAWAGQGRYEQYF.

This clone was found a few times. The chain employs TRBV28 and TRBJ2-7, with TRBD1 matching over 12 bases. The ends lost 6 bases at V and 6 bases at J; junction bases unmatched: 6. Germline lookup yields CDR1 MDHEN and CDR2 SYDVKM. This CDR3 has 14 residues. Here the CDR3 DNA reads TGTGCCAGCAGGGGCGGGACAGGGGGCACCGAGCAGTACTTC. It specifies CASRGGTGGTEQYF. Full variable domain (remainder filled in from reference TRBV28 and TRBJ2-7): DVKVTQSSRYLVKRTGEKVFLECVQDMDHENMFWYRQDPGLGLRLIYFSYDVKMKEKGDIPEGYSVSREKKERFSLILESASTNQTSMYLCASRGGTGGTEQYFGPGTRLTVT.

This clone came up a few times. V and J are TRBV3-1 (or the pseudogene TRBV3-2) and TRBJ2-3; no clear D. Germline-derived CDR1 and CDR2 are LGHDT and YNNKEL (reference sequence). The CDR3 consists of 16 residues. The V and J ends lost 1 base and 2 bases respectively, with 13 bases between them. The CDR3 DNA follows: TGTGCCAGCAGCCAAGTTTGGGATGGTCCCACAGATACGCAGTATTTT. Amino acid sequence: CASSQVWDGPTDTQYF.

This clone is labeled as medium-sized (0.01 to 0.1%). The chain combines TRBV6-2 or TRBV6-3 with TRBJ2-3; 8 bases align to TRBD2. Germline-derived CDR1 and CDR2 are MNHEY and SVGEGT. This CDR3 region has 16 residues. V gave up 0 bases and J gave up 0 bases; unmatched junction bases: 2. The CDR3 DNA reads TGTGCCAGCAGTTACTCGCCGGGGGGGAGCACAGATACGCAGTATTTT. Translating it yields CASSYSPGGSTDTQYF.

The chain employs TRBV2 and TRBJ2-5; a possible D gene is TRBD2 (6 bases). Germline CDR1 and CDR2: SNHLY and FYNNEI. V was trimmed by 7 bases and J by 1 base, leaving 13 bases between them. This CDR3 has 14 amino acids. In nucleotides, the CDR3 is TGTGCCAGCATTAAGGGGAGGTCCCAAGAGACCCAGTACTTC. This gives the protein CASIKGRSQETQYF. Together with reference TRBV2 and TRBJ2-5, the CDR3 gives the full variable domain: EPEVTQTPSHQVTQMGQEVILRCVPISNHLYFYWYRQILGQKVEFLVSFYNNEISEKSEIFDDQFSVERPDGSNFTLKIRSTKLEDSAMYFCASIKGRSQETQYFGPGTRLLVL.

V gene TRBV6-4 combines with J gene TRBJ2-1, with TRBD2 matching 7 bases. Germline V gives CDR1 MRHNA, CDR2 SNTAGT. The length of the CDR3 is 14 residues. Trimming at V came to 4 bases and at J to 9 bases, leaving 9 bases not matched to a gene. The CDR3 reads CASSAEDGGGEQFF. DNA for the CDR3: TGTGCCAGCAGTGCCGAAGACGGCGGGGGTGAGCAGTTCTTC.